Below are 32 T cell receptor beta chains sequenced from a single sample in a study of identifying expanded T cells in peripheral blood. This table comes from immunoSEQ multiplex PCR, and its TCRdb copy is limited to in-frame clones, with some not included. The table lists about 83,000 clones, roughly 90% of them singletons. The sequencing sample was made of blood. The receptors stem from a person aged 18 to 70 in good health.

V is TRBV11-2 and J is TRBJ2-3; either TRBD1 or TRBD2 may fit D (5 bases each). CDR1 is SGHAT and CDR2 is FQNNGV in the germline V gene. Trimming left V 5 bases short and J 2 bases short, with 17 bases between. This CDR3 has 16 amino acids. CDR3 loop: CASSPRPGTATDTQYF. In DNA, the CDR3 is TGTGCCAGCAGCCCACGACCCGGGACGGCCACAGATACGCAGTATTTT.

In its sample, this clone was seen a few times. The chain employs TRBV30 and TRBJ1-6, with D hard to call. Trimming took 8 bases from V and 8 from J, leaving 16 bases between them. Germline V gene sequence: CDR1 GTSNPN, CDR2 SVGIG (reference sequence). The CDR3 loop spans 13 amino acids. The CDR3 region is CALSGGSHSPLHF. CDR3 bases: TGTGCCCTTTCTGGTGGCTCGCATTCACCCCTCCACTTT.

The gene calls are TRBV7-2 and TRBJ2-1, with a possible D match to TRBD2 (6 bases). The CDR3 covers 15 residues. Looked up from germline, CDR1 is SGHTA and CDR2 is FQGNSA. V gave up 0 bases and J gave up 0 bases, with 6 bases separating them. The CDR3 bases are TGTGCCAGCAGCTTAGCCGGGAGCTCCTACAATGAGCAGTTCTTC. This sequence encodes CASSLAGSSYNEQFF.

The J gene is TRBJ2-3, the V gene TRBV6-6; no reliable D call. CDR3 length equals 15 residues. V lost 5 bases, J lost 1 base, and 13 bases lay in between. Germline loops: CDR1 MNHNY, CDR2 SVGAGI (reference sequence). CDR3 loop: CASSPRLPGTDTQYF. In DNA, the CDR3 is TGTGCCAGCAGTCCCAGGCTACCTGGCACAGATACGCAGTATTTT.

The chain has TRBV7-2 and TRBJ2-2; D is tentatively TRBD1 or TRBD2 (5 bases each). The V gene lost 2 bases and the J gene lost 6 bases, with 10 bases spanning the gap. Germline-derived CDR1 and CDR2 are SGHTA and FQGNSA. The CDR3 spans 14 residues. CDR3 sequence (DNA): TGTGCCAGCAGCTTAAGAACGGGGCCCGGGGAGCTGTTTTTT. Encoded protein: CASSLRTGPGELFF.

V is TRBV10-2 and J is TRBJ1-2; possible D gene TRBD1, 5 bases. Per germline, CDR1 WSHSY and CDR2 SAAADI. There are 16 residues in the CDR3. The germline V and J ends were trimmed by 0 bases and 4 bases, with 15 bases remaining between them. The DNA of the CDR3 is TGCGCCAGCAGTGAGTCGGGCAAGGGGATTACCTATGGCTACACCTTC. Encoded protein: CASSESGKGITYGYTF.

In this sample, this clone turned up a few times. V is TRBV18 and J is TRBJ2-7; TRBD1 is a possible D gene (5 bases). The CDR3 sequence is 12 residues long. Germline V gene data show CDR1 as KGHSH and CDR2 as LQKENI. V shed 2 bases and J shed 9 bases, with 11 bases lying between them. CDR3 coding DNA: TGTGCCAGCTCACCAGACCCGGACACGCAGTACTTC. The encoded protein is CASSPDPDTQYF. Full variable domain (remainder filled in from reference TRBV18 and TRBJ2-7): NAGVMQNPRHLVRRRGQEARLRCSPMKGHSHVYWYRQLPEEGLKFMVYLQKENIIDESGMPKERFSAEFPKEGPSILRIQQVVRGDSAAYFCASSPDPDTQYFGPGTRLTVT.

This chain uses TRBV6-5 with TRBJ2-3; TRBD2 aligns across 13 bases. The germline V gene encodes CDR1 MNHEY and CDR2 SVGAGI. The CDR3 is made up of 15 amino acids. With V trimmed by 6 bases and J by 8 bases, 8 bases remained unmatched. In DNA form, the CDR3 reads TGTGCCAGCAGGTTAACTAGCGGGAGGGCCCCTACGCAGTATTTT. Translating it yields CASRLTSGRAPTQYF.

V and J are TRBV6-1 and TRBJ1-2, with TRBD1 matching over 7 bases. V lost 6 bases, J lost 2 bases, and 3 bases stayed unmatched. From germline, CDR1 is MNHNS and CDR2 SASEGT. The CDR3 length is 13 residues. CDR3 amino acids: CASSTRGNYGYTF. In nucleotides, the CDR3 is TGTGCCAGCAGCACCAGGGGGAACTATGGCTACACCTTC.

This chain uses TRBV4-3 with TRBJ2-3; weak D call: TRBD2 (5 bases). The V end lost 5 bases, the J end lost 11 bases, and 17 bases lay between the germline ends. The CDR3 extends over 13 amino acids. CDR1 and CDR2 (germline): LGHNA, YSLEER. Written as DNA, the CDR3 is TGCGCCAGCAGCTCCCCCTTCGACGGGAAGCAGTATTTT. It translates to CASSSPFDGKQYF.

The chain has TRBV2 and TRBJ2-2; 11 bases fit TRBD2. Germline assignment: CDR1 SNHLY and CDR2 FYNNEI. The ends lost 10 bases at V and 0 bases at J; junction bases unmatched: 13. There are 18 residues in the CDR3. Here the CDR3 DNA reads TGTGCCACCACCAGGGGTACTAGCGGGGGCCCGAACACCGGGGAGCTGTTTTTT. Encoded protein: CATTRGTSGGPNTGELFF.

The DNA of the CDR3 is TGCGCCAGCAGCCAACAGTTCGGACTAGCGGGGGGGAGCACCGGGGAGCTGTTTTTT. It specifies CASSQQFGLAGGSTGELFF. The chain has TRBV4-3 and TRBJ2-2; 15 bases map to TRBD2. V shed 2 bases, J shed 4 bases, and the junction held 8 bases outside the gene matches. This CDR3 spans 19 amino acids. Germline assignment: CDR1 LGHNA and CDR2 YSLEER.

The V and J genes are TRBV9 and TRBJ1-1; 11 nucleotides line up with TRBD1. Germline V gene data show CDR1 as SGDLS and CDR2 as YYNGEE. Trimming at V came to 4 bases and at J to 5 bases, leaving 13 bases not matched to a gene. CDR3 length: 17 residues. The CDR3 protein is CASSPRTGGSSGTEAFF. DNA of the CDR3: TGTGCCAGCAGCCCGCGGACAGGGGGCAGTTCGGGGACTGAAGCTTTCTTT. Filled out from reference TRBV9 and TRBJ1-1, the complete variable domain reads DSGVTQTPKHLITATGQRVTLRCSPRSGDLSVYWYQQSLDQGLQFLIQYYNGEERAKGNILERFSAQQFPDLHSELNLSSLELGDSALYFCASSPRTGGSSGTEAFFGQGTRLTVV.

V is TRBV5-1 and J is TRBJ1-3; D remains unclear. Trimming took 1 base from V and 3 from J, leaving 8 bases between them. The germline CDR1 and CDR2 sequences are SGHRS and YFSETQ. The CDR3 runs 14 residues. CDR3 in DNA: TGCGCCAGCAGCTTGACTGGGTTTGGAAACACCATATATTTT. It translates to CASSLTGFGNTIYF.

This chain joins TRBV6-5 and TRBJ2-1; the match to TRBD1 covers 7 bases. The CDR3 extends over 12 amino acids. The V gene end was trimmed by 6 bases and the J gene end by 6 bases; junction bases not matched to a gene: 2. Germline V gene sequence: CDR1 MNHEY, CDR2 SVGAGI. The CDR3 nucleotides read TGTGCCAGCAGGACAGGGACCAATGAGCAGTTCTTC. It specifies CASRTGTNEQFF.

The V call is TRBV28, the J call TRBJ1-2, with unresolved D. Germline V lookup: CDR1 MDHEN, CDR2 SYDVKM. With 3 bases removed from V and 1 base from J, the gap between germline ends came to 9 bases. The CDR3 has 14 residues. CDR3: CASSFPRVNYGYTF. CDR3 in DNA: TGTGCCAGCAGTTTCCCGAGGGTTAACTATGGCTACACCTTC.

This chain uses TRBV11-3 with TRBJ2-7; TRBD1 might be the D (6 bases). CDR1 and CDR2 (germline): SGHNT, YENEEA. This CDR3 is 13 amino acids long. V gave up 1 base and J gave up 6 bases, with 10 bases separating them. The DNA of the CDR3 is TGTGCCAGCAGCTTAGTACAGGGCCTCGAGCAGTACTTC. It yields the protein CASSLVQGLEQYF.

CDR3 region: CASSFGHTEAFF. DNA of the CDR3: TGTGCCAGCAGCTTCGGTCACACTGAAGCTTTCTTT. V and J are TRBV7-2 and TRBJ1-1; D call uncertain. CDR1 and CDR2 from the germline V gene are SGHTA and FQGNSA. The CDR3 is 12 amino acids. Trimming cost V 3 bases and J 3 bases, with 5 bases left between them.

The genes are TRBV13 and TRBJ1-2, with D unclear. The CDR3 extends over 15 amino acids. With 5 bases removed from V and 5 bases from J, the gap between germline ends came to 18 bases. Germline loops: CDR1 PRHDT, CDR2 FYEKMQ (reference sequence). CDR3 DNA: TGTGCCAGCAGCCCGAAACCGGGAGTGATTTATGGCTACACCTTC. This encodes CASSPKPGVIYGYTF.

This chain links TRBV6-5 with TRBJ2-7; 8 nucleotides match TRBD2. J was trimmed by 0 bases and V by 4 bases; bases with no gene match: 5. The CDR3 spans 15 residues. Germline values: CDR1 MNHEY, CDR2 SVGAGI. This CDR3 is CASSSTSASSYEQYF. DNA of the CDR3: TGTGCCAGCAGTTCGACTAGCGCCTCCTCCTACGAGCAGTACTTC.

This clone was detected once. The CDR3 is CASSLERRGQETQYF. The CDR3 bases are TGTGCCAGCAGCTTGGAACGCCGGGGGCAAGAGACCCAGTACTTC. The rearrangement joins TRBV5-6 to TRBJ2-5; D might be TRBD2 (6 bases). The CDR3 is 15 residues long. Trimming shortened V by 0 bases and J by 2 bases, and 11 bases separated the two germline ends. In germline, CDR1 is SGHDT, CDR2 YYEEEE.

On this clone: The junction departs from the called germline gene at one end, perhaps through a read error. The V and J genes are TRBV19 and TRBJ1-2; D possibly corresponds to TRBD1 (6 bases). Germline lookup yields CDR1 LNHDA and CDR2 SQIVND (reference sequence). This CDR3 has 14 residues. The CDR3 region has the DNA TGTGCCAGTAGTCAGGGGCCAACTAACTATGACTACACCTTC. Its protein is CASSQGPTNYDYTF.

CDR3 loop: CASSPRPPYEQYF. CDR3 in DNA: TGTGCCAGCAGTCCCCGCCCGCCCTACGAGCAGTACTTC. The genes are TRBV27 and TRBJ2-7; D gene unclear. Trimming pared 5 bases from V and 2 bases from J, leaving 10 bases between. Germline values: CDR1 MNHEY, CDR2 SMNVEV (reference sequence). The CDR3 sequence is 13 residues long.

The CDR3 spells CAISESRLADLYNEQFF. In DNA form, the CDR3 reads TGTGCCATCAGTGAGTCTAGACTAGCGGACCTTTACAATGAGCAGTTCTTC. The rearrangement uses TRBV10-3 and TRBJ2-1; 9 bases align to TRBD2. V shed 0 bases, J shed 4 bases, and the junction held 7 bases outside the gene matches. The CDR3 spans 17 residues. The germline V gene encodes CDR1 ENHRY and CDR2 SYGVKD.

The chain employs TRBV28 and TRBJ2-1, with no clear D. Germline V gives CDR1 MDHEN, CDR2 SYDVKM. The CDR3 is 11 amino acids. V lost 0 bases and J 9 bases, leaving 3 bases between the germline ends. In DNA, the CDR3 is TGTGCCAGCAGTTTATGGAGTGAGCAGTTCTTC. As protein: CASSLWSEQFF. The complete variable domain, with remaining parts taken from reference TRBV28 and TRBJ2-1, reads DVKVTQSSRYLVKRTGEKVFLECVQDMDHENMFWYRQDPGLGLRLIYFSYDVKMKEKGDIPEGYSVSREKKERFSLILESASTNQTSMYLCASSLWSEQFFGPGTRLTVL.

CDR3 loop: CASSEGRARDPYEQYF. CDR3 nucleotides: TGTGCCAGCAGTGAGGGCAGGGCTCGCGATCCCTACGAGCAGTACTTC. This chain connects TRBV6-1 to TRBJ2-7; maybe TRBD1 (5 bases). Germline loops: CDR1 MNHNS, CDR2 SASEGT. The length of the CDR3 is 16 residues. V lost 3 bases and J 2 bases, leaving 17 bases between the germline ends.

The chain carries TRBV7-9 and TRBJ2-7; D unresolved. Germline V gene data show CDR1 as SEHNR and CDR2 as FQNEAQ (reference sequence). V lost 5 bases, J lost 5 bases, and 7 bases lay in between. The CDR3 has 11 residues. In nucleotides, the CDR3 is TGTGCCAGCAGCCTTCAGGACGAGCAGTACTTC. This sequence encodes CASSLQDEQYF. The full variable domain, with the rest looked up from reference TRBV7-9 and TRBJ2-7, is DTGVSQNPRHKITKRGQNVTFRCDPISEHNRLYWYRQTLGQGPEFLTYFQNEAQLEKSRLLSDRFSAERPKGSFSTLEIQRTEQGDSAMYLCASSLQDEQYFGPGTRLTVT.

The V and J genes are TRBV12-5 and TRBJ2-3; weak D call: TRBD2 (6 bases). The CDR3 has 12 amino acids. V was pared by 11 bases and J by 5 bases, with 14 bases between. Germline CDR1 is LGHNT and CDR2 is FRNRAP. The CDR3: CAGRGGGDTQYF. The CDR3 DNA follows: TGTGCTGGGCGGGGAGGAGGAGATACGCAGTATTTT.

This chain connects TRBV5-4 to TRBJ2-1, with D hard to call. CDR3 length equals 12 residues. V was clipped by 0 bases and J by 3 bases, with 1 base between them. CDR1 is SGHNT and CDR2 is YYREEE in the germline V gene (reference sequence). The DNA for the CDR3 is TGTGCCAGCAGCTTGGTCTACAATGAGCAGTTCTTC. Translating gives CASSLVYNEQFF. The full variable domain, rest sourced from reference TRBV5-4 and TRBJ2-1, is ETGVTQSPTHLIKTRGQQVTLRCSSQSGHNTVSWYQQALGQGPQFIFQYYREEENGRGNFPPRFSGLQFPNYSSELNVNALELDDSALYLCASSLVYNEQFFGPGTRLTVL.

In this sample, this clone turned up a few times. V gene TRBV29-1 combines with J gene TRBJ2-3; D not certain. Germline lookup yields CDR1 SQVTM and CDR2 ANQGSEA. V was clipped by 5 bases and J by 2 bases, with 8 bases between them. This CDR3 region has 12 residues. DNA of the CDR3: TGCAGCGTTACAGACTTCACAGATACGCAGTATTTT. Translating it yields CSVTDFTDTQYF.

The rearrangement joins TRBV19 to TRBJ1-4; TRBD1 agrees at 8 bases. The CDR3 contains 15 residues. Per germline, CDR1 LNHDA and CDR2 SQIVND (reference sequence). With 2 bases clipped from V and 8 bases from J, the junction kept 7 bases outside the gene matches. DNA of the CDR3: TGTGCCAGTAGTATACAGGGGGCGTCTTGGGAAAAACTGTTTTTT. Translation: CASSIQGASWEKLFF.

This clone was counted only a few times. The V gene is TRBV29-1, the J gene TRBJ2-5; D is possibly TRBD1 (6 bases). Germline CDR1 reads SQVTM; CDR2 reads ANQGSEA. V lost 7 bases to trimming and J lost 1 base, with 16 bases between them. The CDR3 runs 14 residues. The CDR3, as DNA: TGCAGCGCGCTTACCGGGACACTCCAAGAGACCCAGTACTTC. Its translation is CSALTGTLQETQYF. The whole variable domain, filled in from reference TRBV29-1 and TRBJ2-5, reads SAVISQKPSRDICQRGTSLTIQCQVDSQVTMMFWYRQQPGQSLTLIATANQGSEATYESGFVIDKFPISRPNLTFSTLTVSNMSPEDSSIYLCSALTGTLQETQYFGPGTRLLVL.